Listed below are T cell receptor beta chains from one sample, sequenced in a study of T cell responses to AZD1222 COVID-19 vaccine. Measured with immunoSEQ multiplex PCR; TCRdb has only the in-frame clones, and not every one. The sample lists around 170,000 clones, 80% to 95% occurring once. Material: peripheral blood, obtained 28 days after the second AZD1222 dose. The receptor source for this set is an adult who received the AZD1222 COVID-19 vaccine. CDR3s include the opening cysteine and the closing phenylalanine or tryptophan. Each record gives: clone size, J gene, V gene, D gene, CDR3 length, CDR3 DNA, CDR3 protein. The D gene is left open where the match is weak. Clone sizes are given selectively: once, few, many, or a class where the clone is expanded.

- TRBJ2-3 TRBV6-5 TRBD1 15 TGTGCCAGCACGAAAAGACAGGGTAGTACAGATACGCAGTATTTT CASTKRQGSTDTQYF
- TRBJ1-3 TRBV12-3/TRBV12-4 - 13 TGTGCCAGCAGTCCCTGGGCTGGAAACACCATATATTTT CASSPWAGNTIYF
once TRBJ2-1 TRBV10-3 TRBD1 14 TGTGCCATCAGTGACTGGGACAGGGGTAATGAGCAGTTCTTC CAISDWDRGNEQFF
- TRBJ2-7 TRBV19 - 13 TGTGCCAGCCAGATGGTGGCACCCTACGAGCAGTACTTC CASQMVAPYEQYF
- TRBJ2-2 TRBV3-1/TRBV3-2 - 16 TGTGCCAGCAGCCAACAGGGACCGACGAACACCGGGGAGCTGTTTTTT CASSQQGPTNTGELFF
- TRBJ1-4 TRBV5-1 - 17 TGCGCCAGCAGCTTGGAAACCAGGGCAGGGCTTAGTGAAAAACTGTTTTTT CASSLETRAGLSEKLFF
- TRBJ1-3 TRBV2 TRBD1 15 TGTGCCAGCAGTGAAGAGGGACAGGGTAGAAACACCATATATTTT CASSEEGQGRNTIYF
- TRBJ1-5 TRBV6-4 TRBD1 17 TGTGCCAGCATCCTAGACAGGGGGCCGTTAAGCAATCAGCCCCAGCATTTT CASILDRGPLSNQPQHF
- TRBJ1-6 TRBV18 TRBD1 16 TGTGCCAGCTCACCAGGGGCTGGGACAGGGGCGTCACCCCTCCACTTT CASSPGAGTGASPLHF
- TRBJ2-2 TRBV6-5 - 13 TGTGCCAGCAGTTACTCGAGTGGCGGGGAGCTGTTTTTT CASSYSSGGELFF